Below, 31 T cell receptor beta chains from the same sample are listed, as sequenced in a study of PD-1 blockade in classical Hodgkin lymphoma. Brentuximab vedotin exposure varied among the patients, all of whom had relapsed after autologous stem cell transplantation. Negative magnetic selection isolated CD4+ T cells from thawed PBMCs. The method was immunoSEQ multiplex PCR; TCRdb's version includes in-frame clones alone and lacks a portion of them. Of some 35,000 clones in the sample, approximately 90% were seen once. Source: CD4+ T cells from blood, taken at baseline. These receptors all stem from a human donor with classical Hodgkin lymphoma.

This clone was counted a single time. CDR3 amino acids: CASSYAINTGELFF. Here the CDR3 DNA reads TGTGCCAGCAGTTACGCTATAAACACCGGGGAGCTGTTTTTT. The chain employs TRBV6-6 and TRBJ2-2; the D is unclear. Germline CDR1 is MNHNY and CDR2 is SVGAGI (reference sequence). Between the trimmed V and J ends, which lost 2 bases and 2 bases, there was a span of 6 bases. CDR3 size: 14 residues.

A few counts support this clone. This chain links TRBV6-1 with TRBJ1-2; D is perhaps TRBD1 (5 bases). This CDR3 spans 15 amino acids. V lost 2 bases, J lost 7 bases, and 17 bases lay in between. Per the germline V gene, CDR1 is MNHNS and CDR2 is SASEGT. CDR3: CASSEPDMRGSGYTF. DNA of the CDR3: TGTGCCAGCAGTGAACCGGATATGAGGGGATCTGGCTACACCTTC.

The rearrangement links TRBV29-1 to TRBJ2-1; 7 bases are a match to TRBD2. Losses at the gene ends were 7 bases for V and 0 bases for J; bases not matched to a gene: 15. The CDR3 is made up of 17 amino acids. Germline assignment: CDR1 SQVTM and CDR2 ANQGSEA. CDR3 in amino acids: CSATLDGGSISYNEQFF. DNA for the CDR3: TGCAGCGCCACTCTCGATGGCGGGAGCATCTCCTACAATGAGCAGTTCTTC.

The chain joins TRBV30 to TRBJ2-2; TRBD1 aligns across 8 bases. This CDR3 is built from 14 residues. The trim removed 5 bases at V and 3 bases at J, leaving 5 bases unmatched. Germline values: CDR1 GTSNPN, CDR2 SVGIG (reference sequence). The CDR3 nucleotides read TGTGCCTGGTCCGGGACAGGATACACCGGGGAGCTGTTTTTT. Its translation: CAWSGTGYTGELFF.

The V and J genes are TRBV9 and TRBJ2-1; D possibly corresponds to TRBD2 (7 bases). The CDR3 sequence is 18 residues long. V was pared by 3 bases and J by 6 bases, with 25 bases between. Germline CDR1 and CDR2: SGDLS and YYNGEE. The CDR3 here is CASSALSIRGGSLNEQFF. In DNA, the CDR3 is TGTGCCAGCAGCGCGCTTTCTATCAGGGGAGGGAGTCTCAATGAGCAGTTCTTC.

The chain uses TRBV18 and TRBJ2-7; 8 nucleotides align to TRBD1. V lost 2 bases to trimming and J lost 6 bases; unmatched junction nucleotides: 6. This CDR3 has 14 residues. Germline CDR1 KGHSH, CDR2 LQKENI. The CDR3 DNA is TGTGCCAGCTCACCATCAGGGGGCGGACCCGAGCAGTACTTC. This translates into CASSPSGGGPEQYF.

CDR3 sequence: CASSLDWDEQYF. The CDR3 region has the DNA TGTGCCAGCAGCTTAGATTGGGACGAGCAGTACTTC. The rearrangement joins TRBV7-9 to TRBJ2-7; D is unclear. V dropped 1 base and J dropped 5 bases, with 6 bases sitting between them. CDR1 SEHNR and CDR2 FQNEAQ come from the germline V gene (reference sequence). This CDR3 is built from 12 residues.

J is TRBJ1-4 and V is TRBV30; 12 bases line up with TRBD1. The V segment lost 1 base and the J segment 13 bases; nucleotides outside the gene matches: 10. Germline CDR1 reads GTSNPN; CDR2 reads SVGIG (reference sequence). There are 15 residues in the CDR3. The CDR3 region is CAWSDPGTGGAGLFF. The CDR3 nucleotides are TGTGCCTGGAGTGACCCCGGGACAGGGGGCGCGGGACTGTTTTTT.

V usage is TRBV4-1 and J usage is TRBJ2-1, with 9 bases matching TRBD2. Per the germline V gene, CDR1 is MGHRA and CDR2 is YSYEKL. The junction had 6 bases not matched to a gene; V was cut back by 0 bases and J by 6 bases. This CDR3 has 16 amino acids. CDR3 sequence (DNA): TGCGCCAGCAGCCAAGATAGCGGGAGCGTCCTCAATGAGCAGTTCTTC. It specifies CASSQDSGSVLNEQFF.

This rearrangement joins TRBV27 to TRBJ2-1; D is undetermined. The ends were cut back, 7 bases at V and 8 bases at J, with 24 bases in the middle. Germline V gene sequence: CDR1 MNHEY, CDR2 SMNVEV (reference sequence). CDR3 length equals 16 residues. Written as DNA, the CDR3 is TGTGCCAGCAAAATGACCATGGCCCCCTTTAGTCATGAGCAGTTCTTC. Residues: CASKMTMAPFSHEQFF.

The chain uses TRBV28 and TRBJ1-4; 10 positions agree with TRBD1. The CDR3 runs 14 residues. With V trimmed by 5 bases and J by 11 bases, 8 bases remained unmatched. Germline CDR1 reads MDHEN; CDR2 reads SYDVKM. Here the CDR3 reads CASSKGQGEVKLFF. Written as DNA, the CDR3 is TGTGCCAGCAGTAAAGGACAGGGGGAAGTGAAACTGTTTTTT.

The rearrangement uses TRBV19 and TRBJ2-7; 9 bases line up with TRBD1. CDR1 and CDR2 (germline): LNHDA, SQIVND (reference sequence). This CDR3 spans 14 amino acids. V lost 5 bases, J lost 3 bases, and 5 bases stayed unmatched. CDR3 nucleotide sequence: TGTGCCAGTAGTTCGACAGGGGGTTTCTACGAGCAGTACTTC. Translating gives CASSSTGGFYEQYF.

The gene calls are TRBV14 and TRBJ2-5; the D gene is possibly TRBD2 (6 bases). The V end lost 0 bases, the J end lost 9 bases, and 14 bases lay between the germline ends. This CDR3 has 14 residues. Germline-derived CDR1 and CDR2 are SGHDN and FVKESK. This chain's CDR3 is CASSQDAGLGAQYF. In DNA, the CDR3 is TGTGCCAGCAGCCAAGATGCGGGGCTCGGGGCCCAGTACTTC.

This chain uses TRBV27 with TRBJ2-3, with TRBD2 identical over 10 bases. Unmatched junction bases numbered 5, after V lost 3 bases and J lost 2 bases. This CDR3 is 16 amino acids long. Germline V lookup: CDR1 MNHEY, CDR2 SMNVEV (reference sequence). The CDR3 loop is CASSLVAGGDTDTQYF. In DNA form, the CDR3 reads TGTGCCAGCAGTTTGGTAGCGGGAGGTGACACAGATACGCAGTATTTT.

The rearrangement uses TRBV9 and TRBJ1-1, with D possibly TRBD1 on 6 matching bases. Germline CDR1 and CDR2: SGDLS and YYNGEE. The V end was cut by 1 base, the J end by 0 bases, with 10 bases between. The CDR3 is 15 residues long. CDR3 region: CASSVTGSMNTEAFF. The CDR3 DNA is TGTGCCAGCAGCGTAACAGGGTCGATGAACACTGAAGCTTTCTTT.

The chain is built from TRBV5-4 and TRBJ2-7, with 9 positions matching TRBD1. V trimming: 3 bases; J trimming: 4 bases; junction bases outside the gene matches: 5. CDR3 length: 14 residues. Germline CDR1 is SGHNT and CDR2 is YYREEE (reference sequence). CDR3 in DNA: TGTGCCAGCAGCTCGGGACAGGGTCGGTACGAGCAGTACTTC. This sequence encodes CASSSGQGRYEQYF.

This clone was seen just once. The V call is TRBV5-5, the J call TRBJ2-2; D might be TRBD2 (6 bases). This CDR3 is 14 amino acids long. With 4 bases removed from V and 5 bases from J, the gap between germline ends came to 12 bases. Germline V gives CDR1 SGHKS, CDR2 YYEKEE (reference sequence). CDR3: CASSRAGPTGELFF. CDR3 sequence (DNA): TGTGCCAGCAGCCGCGCGGGACCTACCGGGGAGCTGTTTTTT.

This chain connects TRBV11-2 to TRBJ2-7, with TRBD2 matching 10 bases. The CDR3 extends over 17 amino acids. The V and J ends lost 5 bases and 2 bases, in that order; junction bases with no gene match: 12. Germline values: CDR1 SGHAT, CDR2 FQNNGV. In nucleotides, the CDR3 is TGTGCCAGCAGCCTCAATGGGTGGAGCGGGAGGGCCTACGAGCAGTACTTC. Its translation is CASSLNGWSGRAYEQYF.

The chain combines TRBV27 with TRBJ2-7, with TRBD2 matching over 10 bases. This CDR3 is 16 amino acids long. V lost 5 bases to trimming and J lost 5 bases; unmatched junction nucleotides: 12. Germline CDR1 MNHEY, CDR2 SMNVEV (reference sequence). The DNA for the CDR3 is TGTGCCAGCAGTAGAAAAGCTAGCGGGAGTTTTCACGAGCAGTACTTC. This translates into CASSRKASGSFHEQYF.

V gene TRBV15 combines with J gene TRBJ1-2, with 7 bases fitting TRBD1. J lost 1 base, V lost 0 bases, and 8 bases had no gene match. Germline-derived CDR1 and CDR2 are LNHNV and YYDKDF (reference sequence). The CDR3 spans 17 residues. The CDR3 spells CATSRDYGTVDNYGYTF. CDR3 in DNA: TGTGCCACCAGCAGAGATTACGGGACAGTAGATAACTATGGCTACACCTTC.

This chain links TRBV5-1 with TRBJ2-5; D is undetermined. The CDR3 totals 15 residues. The germline V gene encodes CDR1 SGHRS and CDR2 YFSETQ. With 4 bases removed from V and 1 base from J, the gap between germline ends came to 14 bases. CDR3 protein: CASSPSGSLQETQYF. The CDR3 bases are TGCGCCAGCAGCCCCTCCGGGTCGCTCCAAGAGACCCAGTACTTC. Together with reference TRBV5-1 and TRBJ2-5, the CDR3 gives the full variable domain: KAGVTQTPRYLIKTRGQQVTLSCSPISGHRSVSWYQQTPGQGLQFLFEYFSETQRNKGNFPGRFSGRQFSNSRSEMNVSTLELGDSALYLCASSPSGSLQETQYFGPGTRLLVL.

The chain links TRBV4-1 to TRBJ1-1; 9 bases match TRBD1. This CDR3 has 19 amino acids. Germline values: CDR1 MGHRA, CDR2 YSYEKL. V gave up 0 bases and J gave up 3 bases; unmatched junction bases: 14. CDR3 residues: CASSQDPPTGGGLYTEAFF. CDR3 nucleotides: TGCGCCAGCAGCCAAGATCCCCCGACAGGGGGAGGATTGTACACTGAAGCTTTCTTT.

The J gene is TRBJ1-1, the V gene TRBV19; D not resolved. V lost 8 bases to trimming and J lost 0 bases, with 13 bases between them. This CDR3 has 14 residues. The germline V gene encodes CDR1 LNHDA and CDR2 SQIVND (reference sequence). DNA for the CDR3: TGTGCCAGTCGAACCACGGCAATGAACACTGAAGCTTTCTTT. Amino acids: CASRTTAMNTEAFF.

This chain connects TRBV6-1 to TRBJ2-1, with D unclear. V lost 11 bases and J 9 bases, leaving 20 bases between the germline ends. The CDR3 has 13 amino acids. The germline CDR1 and CDR2 sequences are MNHNS and SASEGT. Here the CDR3 DNA reads TGTGCCTGCGTGAGCCGGCCAGCACGTGAGCAGTTCTTC. Amino acids: CACVSRPAREQFF.

The V gene is TRBV6-5, the J gene TRBJ2-7; D unresolved. This CDR3 is 13 amino acids long. V lost 0 bases, J lost 1 base, and 4 bases lay in between. Germline CDR1 and CDR2: MNHEY and SVGAGI. Here the CDR3 reads CASSYSQSYEQYF. CDR3 bases: TGTGCCAGCAGTTACTCGCAGTCCTACGAGCAGTACTTC.

This sequence joins TRBV5-6 and TRBJ2-5, with TRBD2 identical over 10 bases. Germline V CDR1 and CDR2: SGHDT, YYEEEE. V trimming: 4 bases; J trimming: 2 bases; junction bases outside the gene matches: 8. The CDR3 runs 16 residues. CDR3 sequence (DNA): TGTGCCAGCAGCACTGGACTAGCGGCCAAACAAGAGACCCAGTACTTC. Amino acids: CASSTGLAAKQETQYF.

The chain uses TRBV19 and TRBJ2-3; 8 nucleotides align to TRBD1. Germline CDR1 reads LNHDA; CDR2 reads SQIVND (reference sequence). The V segment lost 3 bases and the J segment 6 bases; nucleotides outside the gene matches: 8. The CDR3 spans 15 residues. This chain's CDR3 is CASSIRDRTGDTQYF. The CDR3, as DNA: TGTGCCAGTAGTATCAGGGACAGGACCGGGGATACGCAGTATTTT.

The CDR3 region has the DNA TGTGCCAGTGAGTCTAGCGGGAGGGGAGCATACGAGCAGTACTTC. This encodes CASESSGRGAYEQYF. The chain employs TRBV6-1 and TRBJ2-7, with 12 positions matching TRBD2. The V gene end was trimmed by 9 bases and the J gene end by 4 bases; junction bases not matched to a gene: 10. This CDR3 region has 15 residues. Germline V gene sequence: CDR1 MNHNS, CDR2 SASEGT.

J is TRBJ2-7 and V is TRBV9; unclear D gene. With 2 bases removed from V and 2 bases from J, the gap between germline ends came to 8 bases. This CDR3 comprises 13 residues. Germline assignment: CDR1 SGDLS and CDR2 YYNGEE. The CDR3 here is CASSVGLAYEQYF. CDR3 nucleotides: TGTGCCAGCAGCGTCGGGCTTGCCTACGAGCAGTACTTC.

The V and J genes are TRBV19 and TRBJ2-1; TRBD2 matches at 10 bases. Germline V gene sequence: CDR1 LNHDA, CDR2 SQIVND (reference sequence). V lost 2 bases to trimming and J lost 8 bases; unmatched junction nucleotides: 9. The length of the CDR3 is 16 residues. The CDR3 protein is CASSISGTSEGYEQFF. For the CDR3, the DNA is TGTGCCAGTAGTATATCGGGGACTAGCGAAGGGTATGAGCAGTTCTTC.

The J gene is TRBJ2-1, the V gene TRBV5-3; D is perhaps TRBD1 or TRBD2 (5 bases each). TRBV5-3 is treated as an ORF (open reading frame) with a function not yet certain. The CDR3 has 16 residues. V dropped 5 bases and J dropped 4 bases, with 19 bases sitting between them. The CDR3 nucleotides read TGTGCCAGAAGACCAAGACAGCGACTATTTTACAATGAGCAGTTCTTC. Translated: CARRPRQRLFYNEQFF.